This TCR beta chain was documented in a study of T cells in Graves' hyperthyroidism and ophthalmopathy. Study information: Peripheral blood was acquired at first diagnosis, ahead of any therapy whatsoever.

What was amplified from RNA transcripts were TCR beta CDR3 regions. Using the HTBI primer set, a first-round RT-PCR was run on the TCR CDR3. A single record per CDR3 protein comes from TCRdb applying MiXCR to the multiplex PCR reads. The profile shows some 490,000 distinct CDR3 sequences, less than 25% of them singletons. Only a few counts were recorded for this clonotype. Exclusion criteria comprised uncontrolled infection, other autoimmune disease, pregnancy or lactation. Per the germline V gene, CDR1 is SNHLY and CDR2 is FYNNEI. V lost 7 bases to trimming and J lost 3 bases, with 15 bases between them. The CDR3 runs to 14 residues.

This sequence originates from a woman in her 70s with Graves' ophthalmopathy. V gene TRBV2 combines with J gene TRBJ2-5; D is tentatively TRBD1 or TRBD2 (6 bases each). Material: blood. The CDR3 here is CASKMGGGEETQYF. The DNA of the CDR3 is TGTGCCAGCAAAATGGGGGGCGGTGAAGAGACCCAGTACTTC.